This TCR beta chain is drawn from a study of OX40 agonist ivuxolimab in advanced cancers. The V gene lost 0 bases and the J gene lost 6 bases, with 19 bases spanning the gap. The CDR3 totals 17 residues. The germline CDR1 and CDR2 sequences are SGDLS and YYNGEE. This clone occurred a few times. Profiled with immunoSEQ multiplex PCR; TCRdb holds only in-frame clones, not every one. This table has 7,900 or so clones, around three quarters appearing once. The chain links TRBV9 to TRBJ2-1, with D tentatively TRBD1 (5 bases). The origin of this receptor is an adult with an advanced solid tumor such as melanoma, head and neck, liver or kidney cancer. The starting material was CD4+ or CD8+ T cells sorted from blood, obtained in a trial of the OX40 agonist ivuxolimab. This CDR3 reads CASSVGGVWGRSNEQFF. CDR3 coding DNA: TGTGCCAGCAGCGTAGGAGGTGTGTGGGGCCGCAGCAATGAGCAGTTCTTC. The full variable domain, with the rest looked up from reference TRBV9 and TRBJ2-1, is DSGVTQTPKHLITATGQRVTLRCSPRSGDLSVYWYQQSLDQGLQFLIQYYNGEERAKGNILERFSAQQFPDLHSELNLSSLELGDSALYFCASSVGGVWGRSNEQFFGPGTRLTVL.